One T cell receptor beta chain is described in this entry. These data are taken from a study of cytomegalovirus exposure and HLA in healthy donors. V was clipped by 6 bases and J by 7 bases; unmatched bases: 5. Germline CDR1 reads MRHNA; CDR2 reads SNTAGT. The CDR3 is made up of 15 amino acids. Amplification used 60 Vbeta primers and 13 Jbeta primers. Profiling relied on immunoSEQ multiplex PCR, and the TCRdb table lists in-frame clones only, not all of them. Of roughly 180,000 clones listed, approximately 82% were seen once; the top ten hold around 2.1%. Sequenced: PBMCs. This chain uses TRBV6-4 with TRBJ2-1; TRBD2 matches at 14 bases. The origin of this receptor is a woman aged 18 to 35 in good health and CMV-seropositive. In nucleotides, the CDR3 is TGTGCCAGCAGCGAGACTAGCGGGGGGGGGAATGAGCAGTTCTTC. Its protein product is CASSETSGGGNEQFF.